Following are 19 T cell receptor beta chains from one sample sequenced in a study of T-cell memory formation after mild COVID-19. From the 5' RACE reads, TCRdb called clonotypes with MiXCR, one entry per CDR3 protein. Altogether around 200,000 distinct CDR3 sequences are present, about a fifth being singletons, with the ten largest covering about 21%. Sequences were obtained from PBMCs or a T cell subset sorted from them (not recorded which). Every receptor here comes from an adult woman who had mild COVID-19 (a few samples of this study predate the infection). Cell type and time point are not known.

This clonotype was seen a single time. The V call is TRBV5-5, the J call TRBJ1-2; TRBD1 aligns across 12 bases. The ends lost 4 bases at V and 3 bases at J; junction bases unmatched: 10. CDR3 size: 17 residues. The germline V gene has CDR1 SGHKS and CDR2 YYEKEE (reference sequence). The CDR3 protein is CASSLEDGTGGYYGYTF. The CDR3 nucleotides are TGTGCCAGCAGCCTGGAGGACGGGACAGGGGGCTACTATGGCTACACCTTC. Filled out from reference TRBV5-5 and TRBJ1-2, the complete variable domain reads DAGVTQSPTHLIKTRGQQVTLRCSPISGHKSVSWYQQVLGQGPQFIFQYYEKEERGRGNFPDRFSARQFPNYSSELNVNALLLGDSALYLCASSLEDGTGGYYGYTFGSGTRLTVV.

This clonotype was detected many times. The genes are TRBV5-6 and TRBJ2-1, with 10 nucleotides matching TRBD1. CDR1 is SGHDT, CDR2 YYEEEE, per germline. The CDR3 has 15 residues. With V trimmed by 3 bases and J by 2 bases, 2 bases remained unmatched. Written as DNA, the CDR3 is TGTGCCAGCAGCTCCGGGACAGGGGCCTACAATGAGCAGTTCTTC. Translating it yields CASSSGTGAYNEQFF.

This sequence joins TRBV20-1 and TRBJ1-2; TRBD1 is a possible D gene (5 bases). This CDR3 comprises 13 residues. V shed 5 bases and J shed 0 bases, with 10 bases lying between them. Germline CDR1 is DFQATT and CDR2 is SNEGSKA (reference sequence). The CDR3 spells CSAPQTANYGYTF. In DNA, the CDR3 is TGCAGTGCTCCTCAGACAGCTAACTATGGCTACACCTTC.

The V gene is TRBV18, the J gene TRBJ2-7, with D perhaps matching TRBD1 (5 bases). V was trimmed by 3 bases and J by 5 bases, leaving 11 bases between them. The CDR3 contains 13 residues. Germline CDR1 and CDR2: KGHSH and LQKENI. The CDR3 sequence: CASSPAGFHEQYF. The CDR3 region has the DNA TGTGCCAGCTCACCGGCAGGGTTTCACGAGCAGTACTTC.

The chain recombines TRBV28 with TRBJ1-5, with 7 bases lining up with TRBD1. The CDR3 loop spans 15 amino acids. Trimming removed 6 bases from V and 2 bases from J; junction bases left unmatched: 7. Germline V lookup: CDR1 MDHEN, CDR2 SYDVKM. CDR3: CASSSTGVGNQPQHF. As DNA, the CDR3 is TGTGCCAGCAGCTCCACAGGGGTGGGCAATCAGCCCCAGCATTTT.

Here the CDR3 reads CAWSVHNSYEQYF. The CDR3 DNA reads TGTGCCTGGAGTGTGCACAACTCCTACGAGCAGTACTTC. The chain combines TRBV30 with TRBJ2-7; D uncertain. Per the germline V gene, CDR1 is GTSNPN and CDR2 is SVGIG (reference sequence). CDR3 size: 13 residues. Trimming took 0 bases from V and 0 from J, leaving 6 bases between them. The full variable domain, its missing parts supplied by reference TRBV30 and TRBJ2-7, is SQTIHQWPATLVQPVGSPLSLECTVEGTSNPNLYWYRQAAGRGLQLLFYSVGIGQISSEVPQNLSASRPQDRQFILSSKKLLLSDSGFYLCAWSVHNSYEQYFGPGTRLTVT.

The rearrangement links TRBV12-3 or TRBV12-4 to TRBJ2-6; D call uncertain. The CDR3 spans 15 residues. The V gene lost 3 bases and the J gene lost 3 bases, with 9 bases spanning the gap. In nucleotides, the CDR3 is TGTGCCAGCAGTTTCACCGGAAGTGGGGCCAACGTCCTGACTTTC. The encoded protein is CASSFTGSGANVLTF.

This clonotype was detected only a few times. The chain recombines TRBV9 with TRBJ2-1, with D possibly matching TRBD2 (6 bases). CDR1 SGDLS and CDR2 YYNGEE come from the germline V gene. Trimming stripped 0 bases from V and 9 bases from J, with 22 bases between. This CDR3 region has 17 residues. The CDR3 DNA follows: TGTGCCAGCAGCGTAGGGAGTACGGGAGCACCACGGGGTGAGCAGTTCTTC. This encodes CASSVGSTGAPRGEQFF. Filled out from reference TRBV9 and TRBJ2-1, the complete variable domain reads DSGVTQTPKHLITATGQRVTLRCSPRSGDLSVYWYQQSLDQGLQFLIQYYNGEERAKGNILERFSAQQFPDLHSELNLSSLELGDSALYFCASSVGSTGAPRGEQFFGPGTRLTVL.

The V gene is TRBV2, the J gene TRBJ2-1, with 14 positions matching TRBD2. This CDR3 has 17 amino acids. Germline CDR1 SNHLY, CDR2 FYNNEI. Trimming took 3 bases from V and 7 from J; bases not matched to a gene: 8. This CDR3 reads CASSDGTSGSVWNEQFF. For the CDR3, the DNA is TGTGCCAGCAGTGACGGGACTAGCGGGAGCGTCTGGAATGAGCAGTTCTTC.

The J gene is TRBJ1-5, the V gene TRBV9; a weak D match, TRBD1 (5 bases). The CDR3 contains 16 residues. Germline assignment: CDR1 SGDLS and CDR2 YYNGEE. Trimming stripped 3 bases from V and 2 bases from J, with 15 bases between. CDR3 sequence reads: CASSAGGQGGNQPQHF. DNA for the CDR3: TGTGCCAGCAGCGCCGGTGGGCAGGGAGGCAATCAGCCCCAGCATTTT.

This clonotype was seen a handful of times. The chain carries TRBV6-2 or TRBV6-3 and TRBJ2-7, with a possible D match to TRBD1 (6 bases). V was cut by 0 bases and J by 3 bases, with 9 bases left in between. Germline V gene sequence: CDR1 MNHEY, CDR2 SVGEGT. The CDR3 sequence is 14 residues long. The CDR3 nucleotides are TGTGCCAGCAGTTACTCCAGGGGTCACTACGAGCAGTACTTC. Translating gives CASSYSRGHYEQYF.

This clonotype has just a few counts. The chain couples TRBV27 to TRBJ1-1, with a tentative D call TRBD1 (5 bases). V gave up 2 bases and J gave up 5 bases, with 15 bases separating them. Germline V CDR1 and CDR2: MNHEY, SMNVEV (reference sequence). The CDR3 sequence is 15 residues long. Written as DNA, the CDR3 is TGTGCCAGCAGTTTAATCGGGGGGTCGGGGACTGAAGCTTTCTTT. The encoded protein is CASSLIGGSGTEAFF.

This clonotype appeared a few times. This sequence joins TRBV27 and TRBJ2-3; a possible D gene is TRBD2 (5 bases). The V end lost 7 bases, the J end lost 2 bases, and 10 bases lay between the germline ends. The CDR3 has 13 amino acids. Germline values: CDR1 MNHEY, CDR2 SMNVEV (reference sequence). DNA for the CDR3: TGTGCCAGCACTGGGAGTTTCACAGATACGCAGTATTTT. Its protein is CASTGSFTDTQYF.

This clonotype appeared a few times. The chain uses TRBV5-1 and TRBJ2-1, with TRBD2 identical over 15 bases. Germline CDR1 reads SGHRS; CDR2 reads YFSETQ. The CDR3 extends over 17 amino acids. V lost 4 bases to trimming and J lost 1 base; unmatched junction nucleotides: 3. The CDR3 coding sequence is TGCGCCAGCAGCAATGGACTAGCGGGAGGGTCCTACAATGAGCAGTTCTTC. Translation: CASSNGLAGGSYNEQFF.

This clonotype was counted between two and nine times. V usage is TRBV15 and J usage is TRBJ2-2, with a possible D match to TRBD1 (6 bases). This CDR3 contains 16 residues. Germline lookup yields CDR1 LNHNV and CDR2 YYDKDF (reference sequence). The ends were cut back, 5 bases at V and 1 base at J, with 14 bases in the middle. CDR3 nucleotide sequence: TGTGCCACCAGCGGAACCCTGGGACAGAACACCGGGGAGCTGTTTTTT. Protein product: CATSGTLGQNTGELFF. The full variable domain, in which reference TRBV15 and TRBJ2-2 provide the parts outside the CDR3, is DAMVIQNPRYQVTQFGKPVTLSCSQTLNHNVMYWYQQKSSQAPKLLFHYYDKDFNNEADTPDNFQSRRPNTSFCFLDIRSPGLGDTAMYLCATSGTLGQNTGELFFGEGSRLTVL.

V is TRBV6-1 and J is TRBJ2-1, with 7 positions matching TRBD2. The CDR3 loop spans 14 amino acids. V lost 8 bases to trimming and J lost 0 bases; unmatched junction nucleotides: 4. Per germline, CDR1 MNHNS and CDR2 SASEGT. CDR3 sequence reads: CASHWGGSYNEQFF. DNA for the CDR3: TGTGCCAGCCATTGGGGGGGCTCCTACAATGAGCAGTTCTTC.

This clonotype has only a few counts. The chain couples TRBV29-1 to TRBJ1-4, with D unclear. The length of the CDR3 is 13 residues. V shed 5 bases and J shed 8 bases, with 15 bases lying between them. CDR1 SQVTM and CDR2 ANQGSEA come from the germline V gene. CDR3 sequence (DNA): TGCAGCGTTTGGTCCGGGTTAGAAGAAAAACTGTTTTTT. It encodes CSVWSGLEEKLFF.

This clonotype was seen a handful of times. The rearrangement links TRBV24-1 to TRBJ2-3, with D unresolved. This CDR3 spans 13 amino acids. V gave up 4 bases and J gave up 6 bases, with 10 bases separating them. Germline V gene data show CDR1 as KGHDR and CDR2 as SFDVKD. CDR3 amino acids: CATSDRLADTQYF. CDR3 DNA sequence: TGTGCCACCAGTGACCGTCTGGCCGATACGCAGTATTTT.

This clonotype showed up many times. The chain joins TRBV7-9 to TRBJ2-2; D is unresolved. The CDR3 totals 16 residues. From germline, CDR1 is SEHNR and CDR2 FQNEAQ (reference sequence). The V gene lost 2 bases and the J gene lost 7 bases, with 17 bases spanning the gap. The CDR3 DNA sequence: TGTGCCAGCAGCTTAAACAGAAATCGAGTACACGGGGAGCTGTTTTTT. Translation gives CASSLNRNRVHGELFF.